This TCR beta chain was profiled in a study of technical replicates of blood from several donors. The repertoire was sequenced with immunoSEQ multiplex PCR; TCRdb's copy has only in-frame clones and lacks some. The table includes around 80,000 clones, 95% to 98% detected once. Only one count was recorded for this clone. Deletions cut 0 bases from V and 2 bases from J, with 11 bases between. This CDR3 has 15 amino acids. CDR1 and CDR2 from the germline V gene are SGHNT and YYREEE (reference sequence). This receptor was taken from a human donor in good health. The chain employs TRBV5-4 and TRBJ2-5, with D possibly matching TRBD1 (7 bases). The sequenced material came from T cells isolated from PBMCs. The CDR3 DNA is TGTGCCAGCAGCTTGGACAGGGGAGGTCAAGAGACCCAGTACTTC. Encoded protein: CASSLDRGGQETQYF.